The 21 T cell receptor beta chains in this list originate from one sample, sequenced in a study of T-cell reconstitution after alpha-beta-depleted transplantation in children. This sample's TCRbeta library carried unique molecular identifier barcodes. TCRdb redid the calling of the PCR reads with MiXCR, one entry per CDR3 protein. This sample has approximately 650,000 distinct CDR3 sequences, with roughly 14% found just once. Material: PBMCs, obtained before TCRalphabeta/CD19-depleted stem cell transplant. Receptors were obtained from a girl aged 2 to 9 with congenital amegakaryocytic thrombocytopenia, due to receive a stem cell transplant.

Remarks on this clonotype: Since a much larger clone is just one base distant, this may be a read error. The rearrangement links TRBV5-1 to TRBJ2-1; D unclear. This CDR3 spans 13 amino acids. Germline CDR1 reads SGHRS; CDR2 reads YFSETQ. The CDR3 DNA follows: TGCGCCTGCAGCTTGGCTAAGTACAATGAGCAGTTCTTC. This sequence encodes CACSLAKYNEQFF.

This rearrangement joins TRBV7-9 to TRBJ2-5, with D uncertain. The CDR3 has 11 residues. Germline loops: CDR1 SEHNR, CDR2 FQNEAQ (reference sequence). V gave up 10 bases and J gave up 2 bases, with 8 bases separating them. The CDR3 region has the DNA TGTGCCACCAGACCACAAGAGACCCAGTACTTC. Amino acids: CATRPQETQYF.

J is TRBJ2-1 and V is TRBV14; tentatively, D is TRBD1 (6 bases). V lost 3 bases and J 8 bases, leaving 17 bases between the germline ends. The CDR3 length is 15 residues. The V gene's germline CDR1 is SGHDN and CDR2 FVKESK. The CDR3: CASSQGARRLDEQFF. In DNA form, the CDR3 reads TGTGCCAGCAGCCAGGGGGCCAGGAGGCTCGATGAGCAGTTCTTC.

This clonotype has a count of ten or more. The genes are TRBV20-1 and TRBJ2-3; 8 bases match TRBD2. CDR1 and CDR2 from the germline V gene are DFQATT and SNEGSKA (reference sequence). Unmatched junction bases numbered 10, after V lost 5 bases and J lost 6 bases. The CDR3 has 14 residues. The chain's CDR3 is CSASRREASDTQYF. The CDR3 DNA reads as TGCAGTGCTTCGCGGCGGGAGGCATCGGATACGCAGTATTTT.

This clonotype was found a few times. The V and J genes are TRBV20-1 and TRBJ2-2, with D possibly TRBD2 on 6 matching bases. The V end was cut by 7 bases, the J end by 7 bases, with 13 bases between. This CDR3 region has 12 residues. Germline lookup yields CDR1 DFQATT and CDR2 SNEGSKA (reference sequence). The CDR3 here is CSVGGIDGELFF. CDR3 DNA sequence: TGCAGTGTTGGCGGGATTGACGGGGAGCTGTTTTTT.

This clonotype was seen repeatedly, ten times or more. The chain couples TRBV5-1 to TRBJ2-7; D gene unclear. CDR1 SGHRS and CDR2 YFSETQ come from the germline V gene. V lost 2 bases, J lost 5 bases, and 8 bases lay in between. CDR3 length: 12 residues. CDR3 region: CASSLTLDEQYF. CDR3 coding DNA: TGCGCCAGCAGCTTAACTCTCGACGAGCAGTACTTC.

This clonotype has only a few counts. The chain couples TRBV20-1 to TRBJ2-1; possible D gene TRBD1, 5 bases. Germline-derived CDR1 and CDR2 are DFQATT and SNEGSKA (reference sequence). This CDR3 region has 14 residues. The V and J ends lost 2 bases and 9 bases respectively, with 17 bases between them. The CDR3 nucleotides are TGCAGTGCTAGATTCCAGGGCCGGGCGACTGAGCAGTTCTTC. Residues: CSARFQGRATEQFF.

The chain is built from TRBV20-1 and TRBJ2-3, with D uncertain. V gave up 6 bases and J gave up 5 bases, with 6 bases separating them. CDR3 length: 10 amino acids. Germline loops: CDR1 DFQATT, CDR2 SNEGSKA (reference sequence). This chain's CDR3 is CSALRDTQYF. The DNA of the CDR3 is TGCAGTGCCTTACGAGATACGCAGTATTTT.

This chain joins TRBV28 and TRBJ2-5; possible D gene TRBD2, 5 bases. CDR3 length equals 16 residues. Trimming pared 6 bases from V and 4 bases from J, leaving 21 bases between. CDR1 MDHEN and CDR2 SYDVKM come from the germline V gene. CDR3: CASSFPSPAAGETQYF. The CDR3 DNA is TGTGCCAGCAGCTTCCCCTCGCCCGCGGCGGGAGAGACCCAGTACTTC.

This chain links TRBV20-1 with TRBJ2-5; either TRBD1 or TRBD2 may fit D (5 bases each). The CDR3 extends over 15 amino acids. Trimming shortened V by 2 bases and J by 4 bases, and 17 bases separated the two germline ends. Germline CDR1 reads DFQATT; CDR2 reads SNEGSKA (reference sequence). In DNA form, the CDR3 reads TGCAGTGCTAGATTACCTCAGGGAGTTGGAGAGACCCAGTACTTC. Translated: CSARLPQGVGETQYF.

This clonotype was counted ten times or more. CDR3 protein: CASSLLPETLPGAFF. The CDR3 DNA follows: TGTGCCAGCAGCTTACTTCCGGAGACTTTGCCGGGAGCTTTCTTT. The genes are TRBV13 and TRBJ1-1; D unclear. CDR1 and CDR2 from the germline V gene are PRHDT and FYEKMQ (reference sequence). The length of the CDR3 is 15 residues. The V end lost 2 bases, the J end lost 10 bases, and 20 bases lay between the germline ends.

This clonotype was detected ten times or more. This rearrangement joins TRBV10-3 to TRBJ2-2; TRBD1 matches 8 bases. Germline CDR1 is ENHRY and CDR2 is SYGVKD. V lost 10 bases, J lost 5 bases, and 9 bases stayed unmatched. This CDR3 has 14 amino acids. This CDR3 reads CATTGQGSTGELFF. The CDR3 bases are TGTGCCACCACTGGACAGGGCAGTACCGGGGAGCTGTTTTTT.

The CDR3 DNA follows: TGTGCCAGCAGCTTAGAGGGGGGGAACCCCTACGAGCAGTACTTC. It translates to CASSLEGGNPYEQYF. The chain has TRBV7-2 and TRBJ2-7, with a tentative D call TRBD2 (7 bases). The CDR3 consists of 15 residues. V lost 1 base and J lost 2, with 12 bases in between. CDR1 and CDR2 from the germline V gene are SGHTA and FQGNSA.

The chain links TRBV11-2 to TRBJ2-3, with TRBD2 identical over 13 bases. CDR1 and CDR2 from the germline V gene are SGHAT and FQNNGV. Losses at the gene ends were 5 bases for V and 4 bases for J; bases not matched to a gene: 6. The CDR3 consists of 16 residues. The chain's CDR3 is CASSTRLAGGADTQYF. In DNA, the CDR3 is TGTGCCAGCAGCACTAGACTAGCGGGAGGCGCAGATACGCAGTATTTT.

This clonotype was seen a handful of times. The chain is built from TRBV5-1 and TRBJ2-7; D unresolved. Trimming stripped 4 bases from V and 4 bases from J, with 12 bases between. This CDR3 has 13 amino acids. Germline CDR1 reads SGHRS; CDR2 reads YFSETQ. The CDR3, as DNA: TGCGCCAGCAGCGTTGGGGTAGGATACGAGCAGTACTTC. Residues: CASSVGVGYEQYF.

This chain uses TRBV11-2 with TRBJ1-4; D remains ambiguous. Germline values: CDR1 SGHAT, CDR2 FQNNGV. The CDR3 sequence is 12 residues long. Trimming left V 3 bases short and J 8 bases short, with 7 bases between. The CDR3 bases are TGTGCCAGCAGCTTCTCCGAAGAAAAACTGTTTTTT. The encoded protein is CASSFSEEKLFF.

A few counts support this clonotype. The chain carries TRBV20-1 and TRBJ2-7, with TRBD1 identical over 7 bases. The CDR3 spans 14 residues. The germline CDR1 and CDR2 sequences are DFQATT and SNEGSKA (reference sequence). Trimming at V came to 5 bases and at J to 5 bases, leaving 12 bases not matched to a gene. CDR3 region: CSAPGQYDWDEQYF. CDR3 nucleotides: TGCAGTGCTCCGGGACAGTATGATTGGGACGAGCAGTACTTC.

V usage is TRBV20-1 and J usage is TRBJ2-1; 7 nucleotides agree with TRBD2. V lost 3 bases to trimming and J lost 8 bases; unmatched junction nucleotides: 4. CDR3 length: 12 amino acids. Germline V CDR1 and CDR2: DFQATT, SNEGSKA (reference sequence). The CDR3 region has the DNA TGCAGTGCTAGCGGGAGGTCCCATGAGCAGTTCTTC. It translates to CSASGRSHEQFF.

The J gene is TRBJ1-1, the V gene TRBV2; 12 positions agree with TRBD1. The germline V gene encodes CDR1 SNHLY and CDR2 FYNNEI. V was clipped by 11 bases and J by 2 bases; unmatched bases: 3. This CDR3 region has 13 residues. The CDR3 sequence is CAGGQGANTEAFF. The CDR3 bases are TGTGCCGGGGGACAGGGGGCAAACACTGAAGCTTTCTTT.

This clonotype was seen many times. The chain has TRBV29-1 and TRBJ2-3; tentatively, D is TRBD1 (6 bases). Trimming took off 4 bases at V and 6 bases at J, with 17 bases between the two ends. This CDR3 spans 14 amino acids. From germline, CDR1 is SQVTM and CDR2 ANQGSEA. CDR3 residues: CSVVWPQRGDTQYF. CDR3 nucleotides: TGCAGCGTTGTTTGGCCCCAAAGGGGGGATACGCAGTATTTT.

This clonotype was detected many times. The J gene is TRBJ2-1, the V gene TRBV9; 8 nucleotides align to TRBD2. The germline V gene encodes CDR1 SGDLS and CDR2 YYNGEE. Losses at the gene ends were 3 bases for V and 5 bases for J; bases not matched to a gene: 16. The CDR3 has 18 residues. Here the CDR3 DNA reads TGTGCCAGCAGCGCGGGCTATTCCGGGACTAGTATACACAATGAGCAGTTCTTC. Its translation: CASSAGYSGTSIHNEQFF.